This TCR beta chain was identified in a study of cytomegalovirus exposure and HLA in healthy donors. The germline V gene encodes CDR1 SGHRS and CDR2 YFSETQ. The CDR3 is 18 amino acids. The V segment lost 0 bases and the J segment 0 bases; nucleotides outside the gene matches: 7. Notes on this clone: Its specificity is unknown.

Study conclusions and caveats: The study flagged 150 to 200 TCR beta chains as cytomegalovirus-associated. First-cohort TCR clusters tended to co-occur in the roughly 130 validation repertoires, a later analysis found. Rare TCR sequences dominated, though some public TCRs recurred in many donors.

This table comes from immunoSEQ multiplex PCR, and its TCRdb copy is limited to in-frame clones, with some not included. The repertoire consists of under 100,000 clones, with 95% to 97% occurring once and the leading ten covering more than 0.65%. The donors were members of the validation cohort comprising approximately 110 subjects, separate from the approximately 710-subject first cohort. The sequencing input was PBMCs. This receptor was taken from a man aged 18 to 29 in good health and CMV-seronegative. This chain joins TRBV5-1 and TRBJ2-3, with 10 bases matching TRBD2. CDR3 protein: CASSLGGLALPSTDTQYF. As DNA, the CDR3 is TGCGCCAGCAGCTTGGGGGGACTAGCGCTACCCAGCACAGATACGCAGTATTTT.